This TCR beta chain was recovered during a study of tumor-infiltrating lymphocytes in localized non-small cell lung cancer. Here immunoSEQ multiplex PCR was the method, and the copy in TCRdb shows in-frame clones only, minus some. The table shows over 15,000 clones, with approximately 69% occurring only once. The germline V gene has CDR1 MGHRA and CDR2 YSYEKL. The CDR3 contains 15 residues. Trimming removed 3 bases from V and 9 bases from J; junction bases left unmatched: 8. Note on this clone: The target antigen is unknown.

Overall study results and limits: No T-cell fraction difference was seen between IM1 and IM2 tumors.

Sequences were obtained from lung tumor tissue. The chain couples TRBV4-1 to TRBJ2-1, with 10 bases aligning to TRBD1. The receptor was isolated from a human donor with non-small cell lung cancer. The CDR3, as DNA: TGCGCCAGCAGCCAGGCGGGGACAGGGGCTTTTGAGCAGTTCTTC. Protein product: CASSQAGTGAFEQFF.